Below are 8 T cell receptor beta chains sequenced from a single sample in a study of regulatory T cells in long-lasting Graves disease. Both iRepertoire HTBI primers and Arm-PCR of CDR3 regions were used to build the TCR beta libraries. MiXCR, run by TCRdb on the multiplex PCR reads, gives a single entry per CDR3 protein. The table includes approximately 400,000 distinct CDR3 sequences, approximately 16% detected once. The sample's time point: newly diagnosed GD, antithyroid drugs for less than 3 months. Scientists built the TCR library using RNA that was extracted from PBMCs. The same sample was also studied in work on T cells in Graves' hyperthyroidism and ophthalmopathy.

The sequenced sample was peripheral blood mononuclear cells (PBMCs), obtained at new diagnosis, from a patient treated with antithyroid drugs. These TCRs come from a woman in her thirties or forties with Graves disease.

CDR3 sequence (DNA): TGTGCCAGCAGCTTAGCCAGGGGGGCGACCCAGTACTTC. Translated: CASSLARGATQYF. The chain couples TRBV11-2 to TRBJ2-5; maybe TRBD1 (7 bases). The CDR3 totals 13 residues. Trimming took 1 base from V and 7 from J, leaving 10 bases between them. Germline lookup yields CDR1 SGHAT and CDR2 FQNNGV.

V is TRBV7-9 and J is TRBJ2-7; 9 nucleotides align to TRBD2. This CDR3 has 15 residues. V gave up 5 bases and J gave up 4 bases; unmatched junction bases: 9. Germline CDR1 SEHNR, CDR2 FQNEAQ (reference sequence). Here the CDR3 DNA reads TGTGCCAGCAGCGCAGCGGGGGGCAGGGAGTACGAGCAGTACTTC. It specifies CASSAAGGREYEQYF.

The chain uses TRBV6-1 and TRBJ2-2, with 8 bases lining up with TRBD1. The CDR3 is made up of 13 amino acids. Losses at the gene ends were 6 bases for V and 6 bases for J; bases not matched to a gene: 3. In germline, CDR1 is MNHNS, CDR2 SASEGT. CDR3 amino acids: CASRATGAGELFF. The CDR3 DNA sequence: TGTGCCAGCAGAGCGACAGGGGCCGGGGAGCTGTTTTTT.

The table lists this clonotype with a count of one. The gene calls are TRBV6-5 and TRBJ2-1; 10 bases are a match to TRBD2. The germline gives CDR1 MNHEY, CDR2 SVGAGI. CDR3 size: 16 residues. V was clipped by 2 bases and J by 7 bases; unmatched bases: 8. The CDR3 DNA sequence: TGTGCCAGCAGTTACCTTCTAGCGGGAGTAAATAATGAGCAGTTCTTC. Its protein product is CASSYLLAGVNNEQFF.

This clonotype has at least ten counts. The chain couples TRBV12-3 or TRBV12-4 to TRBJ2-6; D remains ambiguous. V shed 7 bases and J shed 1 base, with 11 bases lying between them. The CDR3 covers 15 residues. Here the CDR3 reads CASTPTVSGANVLTF. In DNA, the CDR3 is TGTGCCAGCACCCCCACAGTGTCTGGGGCCAACGTCCTGACTTTC.

The CDR3 nucleotides are TGTGCCAGCAGCCAAGATGGGCCGGTCGAGCAGTACTTC. It translates to CASSQDGPVEQYF. The V call is TRBV4-2, the J call TRBJ2-7; D unresolved. The length of the CDR3 is 13 residues. Germline CDR1 is LGHNA and CDR2 is YNFKEQ. Trimming removed 0 bases from V and 6 bases from J, with 9 bases in between.

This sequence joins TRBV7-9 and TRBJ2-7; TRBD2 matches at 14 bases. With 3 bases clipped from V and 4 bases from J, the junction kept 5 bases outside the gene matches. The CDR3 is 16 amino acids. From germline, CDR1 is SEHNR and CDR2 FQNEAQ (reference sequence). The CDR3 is CASSFGTSGRWYEQYF. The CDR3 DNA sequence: TGTGCCAGCAGCTTCGGGACTAGCGGGAGATGGTACGAGCAGTACTTC.

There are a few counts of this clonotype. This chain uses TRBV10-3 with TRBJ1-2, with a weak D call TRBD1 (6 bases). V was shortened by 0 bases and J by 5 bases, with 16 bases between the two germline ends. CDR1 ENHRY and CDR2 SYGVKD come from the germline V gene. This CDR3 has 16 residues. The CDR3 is CAISESVGRGEYGYTF. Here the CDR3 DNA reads TGTGCCATCAGTGAGTCGGTGGGCAGGGGAGAATATGGCTACACCTTC.